The 12 T cell receptor beta chains below all came from one sample that was sequenced in a study of shared T cell receptors in the human thymus. TCRdb's table, derived via immunoSEQ multiplex PCR, lists solely in-frame clones and lacks some. The sample lists approximately 400,000 clones; just under 95% were seen once. Sequenced sample: thymocytes. The receptors were gathered from a human donor.

The chain couples TRBV27 to TRBJ2-5; D uncertain. This CDR3 spans 13 amino acids. Trimming pared 4 bases from V and 0 bases from J, leaving 6 bases between. The germline gives CDR1 MNHEY, CDR2 SMNVEV (reference sequence). CDR3 coding DNA: TGTGCCAGCAGTTCCACGTACCAAGAGACCCAGTACTTC. As protein: CASSSTYQETQYF.

Here the CDR3 DNA reads TGTGCCAGCAGTCTTATAAGACGGGACATACGTTCCTACGAGCAGTACTTC. Encoded protein: CASSLIRRDIRSYEQYF. The chain links TRBV27 to TRBJ2-7; D is perhaps TRBD1 (6 bases). This CDR3 spans 17 amino acids. V was trimmed by 5 bases and J by 1 base, leaving 21 bases between them. Germline V gene lookup returns CDR1 MNHEY and CDR2 SMNVEV (reference sequence).

The chain couples TRBV6-6 to TRBJ2-7; D might be TRBD2 (6 bases). Germline V gene data show CDR1 as MNHNY and CDR2 as SVGAGI (reference sequence). V lost 6 bases and J lost 1, with 16 bases in between. This CDR3 spans 15 amino acids. The CDR3 spells CASSPGLRASYEQYF. The CDR3 region has the DNA TGTGCCAGCAGCCCGGGACTCAGAGCTTCCTACGAGCAGTACTTC.

V usage is TRBV6-5 and J usage is TRBJ1-2; D is uncertain. CDR3 size: 12 residues. Trimming removed 9 bases at V and 2 bases at J, with 10 bases between. From germline, CDR1 is MNHEY and CDR2 SVGAGI. CDR3 DNA: TGTGCCAGTTTCAGGAGCAACTATGGCTACACCTTC. Translating it yields CASFRSNYGYTF.

The chain's CDR3 is CASSSATGGKLFF. CDR3 in DNA: TGTGCCAGCAGCTCCGCTACAGGGGGCAAGCTGTTTTTT. The chain carries TRBV7-3 and TRBJ2-2, with 9 bases fitting TRBD1. This CDR3 has 13 amino acids. The ends lost 4 bases at V and 12 bases at J; junction bases unmatched: 6. Germline CDR1 SGHTA, CDR2 FQGTGA.

The chain joins TRBV7-9 to TRBJ2-7, with D unclear. Per germline, CDR1 SEHNR and CDR2 FQNEAQ (reference sequence). Trimming shortened V by 6 bases and J by 3 bases, and 15 bases separated the two germline ends. The CDR3 is 14 amino acids. The CDR3 region has the DNA TGTGCCAGCAGTTCTCCAGTAGGAAGCTACGAGCAGTACTTC. Translation: CASSSPVGSYEQYF.

As concerns this clone: Other nucleotide sequences from this sample produce the same CDR3. V gene TRBV10-3 combines with J gene TRBJ1-1, with D perhaps TRBD1 (5 bases). The CDR3 totals 14 residues. The V and J ends lost 3 bases and 1 base respectively, with 9 bases between them. CDR1 is ENHRY, CDR2 SYGVKD, per germline. CDR3 DNA sequence: TGTGCCATCAGTGAATACGGACAGAACACTGAAGCTTTCTTT. Amino acid sequence: CAISEYGQNTEAFF.

CDR3 coding DNA: TGCGCCAGCAGCCACGACAATTTAGGATTCCCGGGACCCGACTATGGCTACACCTTC. Protein product: CASSHDNLGFPGPDYGYTF. The chain recombines TRBV4-3 with TRBJ1-2, with D perhaps matching TRBD1 (5 bases). The V gene lost 3 bases and the J gene lost 3 bases, with 26 bases spanning the gap. This CDR3 has 19 amino acids. Germline V gene lookup returns CDR1 LGHNA and CDR2 YSLEER.

The chain links TRBV7-3 to TRBJ2-1; TRBD2 agrees at 14 bases. Germline lookup yields CDR1 SGHTA and CDR2 FQGTGA. The CDR3 sequence is 17 residues long. V dropped 5 bases and J dropped 7; count of bases not matched to a gene: 10. In nucleotides, the CDR3 is TGTGCCAGCAGCCAAGTGACTAGCGGGAGGGTCAGGAATGAGCAGTTCTTC. Its protein product is CASSQVTSGRVRNEQFF.

The chain uses TRBV5-6 and TRBJ2-2; the D gene could be TRBD1 or TRBD2 (6 bases each). There are 15 residues in the CDR3. With 0 bases removed from V and 3 bases from J, the gap between germline ends came to 9 bases. The V gene's germline CDR1 is SGHDT and CDR2 YYEEEE. The DNA for the CDR3 is TGTGCCAGCAGCTTGGTGGGGGGCTACACCGGGGAGCTGTTTTTT. Amino acid sequence: CASSLVGGYTGELFF.

The chain combines TRBV15 with TRBJ2-3; possibly TRBD2 for D (5 bases). The V end was cut by 4 bases, the J end by 0 bases, with 14 bases between. Germline CDR1 is LNHNV and CDR2 is YYDKDF (reference sequence). This CDR3 contains 16 residues. The CDR3, as DNA: TGTGCCACCAGCATAGACTGGAGAGGGAGCACAGATACGCAGTATTTT. As protein: CATSIDWRGSTDTQYF.

V usage is TRBV19 and J usage is TRBJ2-1; TRBD1 matches at 7 bases. The ends lost 4 bases at V and 2 bases at J; junction bases unmatched: 8. This CDR3 is 16 amino acids long. CDR1 is LNHDA, CDR2 SQIVND, per germline (reference sequence). CDR3 DNA: TGTGCCAGTAGTAAACCGGACAGGAGGACCTACAATGAGCAGTTCTTC. It translates to CASSKPDRRTYNEQFF.